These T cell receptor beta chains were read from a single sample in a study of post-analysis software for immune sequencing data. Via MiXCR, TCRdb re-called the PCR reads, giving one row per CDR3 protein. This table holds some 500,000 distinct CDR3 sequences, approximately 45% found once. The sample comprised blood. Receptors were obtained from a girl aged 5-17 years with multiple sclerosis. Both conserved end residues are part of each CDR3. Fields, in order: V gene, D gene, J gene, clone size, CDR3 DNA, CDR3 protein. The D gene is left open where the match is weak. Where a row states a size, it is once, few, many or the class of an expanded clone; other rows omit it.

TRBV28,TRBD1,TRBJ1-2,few,TGTGCCAGCAGTGAAAGGACAGGGCGGGGCGGGTTCTATGGCTACACCTTC,CASSERTGRGGFYGYTF
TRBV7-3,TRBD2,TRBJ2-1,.,TGTGCCAGCAGCTTAACAGGGGGGACTAGTGGCTACAATGAGCAGTTCTTC,CASSLTGGTSGYNEQFF
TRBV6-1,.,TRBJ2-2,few,TGTGCCAGCAGTACAGACAGGAACACCGGGGAGCTGTTTTTT,CASSTDRNTGELFF
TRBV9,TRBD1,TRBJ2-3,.,TGTGCCAGCAGCGAGGGGGGGACAGGGGTCACAGATACGCAGTATTTT,CASSEGGTGVTDTQYF
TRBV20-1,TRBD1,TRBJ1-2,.,TGCAGTGCTAGGGGACAGAACTGTGGCTACACCTTC,CSARGQNCGYTF
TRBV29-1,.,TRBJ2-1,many,TGCAGCGCTGGCTCCGCAGGGAATTTCGTTAGTGAGCAGTTCTTC,CSAGSAGNFVSEQFF
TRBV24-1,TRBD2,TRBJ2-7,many,TGTGCCACCAGTGAAGCGGGAGGCTACGAGCAGTACTTC,CATSEAGGYEQYF
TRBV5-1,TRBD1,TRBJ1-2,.,TGCGCCAGCAAACAGGGGGCGCGTGACTATGGCTACACCTTC,CASKQGARDYGYTF
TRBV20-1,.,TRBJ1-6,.,TGCAGTGCTAGAGATCCCGGGACGGCGGATTCACCCCTCCACTTT,CSARDPGTADSPLHF
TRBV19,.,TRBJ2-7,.,TGTGCCAGTAGTCTGACGGACTCGAGCTCCTACGAGCAGTACTTC,CASSLTDSSSYEQYF
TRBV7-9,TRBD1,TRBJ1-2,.,TGTGCCAGCAGCGTGCGACAGGGGGTGATCGACCACACCTTC,CASSVRQGVIDHTF
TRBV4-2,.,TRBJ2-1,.,TGTGCCAGCAGCCAAGATACGTTCAATGAGCAGTTCTTC,CASSQDTFNEQFF
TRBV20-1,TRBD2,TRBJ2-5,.,TGCAGTGCGGGGGGAGAGCGGGGCGGGGAGACCCAGTACTTC,CSAGGERGGETQYF
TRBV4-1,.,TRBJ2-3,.,TGCGCCAGCAGCCAAGGGAGACTAGCCCGGACAGATATGCAGTATTTT,CASSQGRLARTDMQYF
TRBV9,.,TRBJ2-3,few,TGTGCCAGCAGCGTAGGACCAACGGGAGTCGGTACAGATACGCAGTATTTT,CASSVGPTGVGTDTQYF
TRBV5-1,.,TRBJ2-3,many,TGCGCCAGCAGCTTGCGGGAAGGGTTGAACACAGATACGCAGTATTTT,CASSLREGLNTDTQYF
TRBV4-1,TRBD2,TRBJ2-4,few,TGCGCCAGCACCCGCGGCGGCGGGAGGGTGGACATTCAGTACTTC,CASTRGGGRVDIQYF
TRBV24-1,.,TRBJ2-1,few,TGTGCCACCAGTGATCGGACCCTCACTAGCTACAATGAGCAGTTCTTC,CATSDRTLTSYNEQFF
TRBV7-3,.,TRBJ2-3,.,TGTGCCAGCAGCTTAAGGCCCGGGGCAGATACGCAGTATTTT,CASSLRPGADTQYF
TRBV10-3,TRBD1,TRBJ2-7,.,TGTGCCATCAGTGATCTGACAGGGGGTTACGAGCAGTACTTC,CAISDLTGGYEQYF
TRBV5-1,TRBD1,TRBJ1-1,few,TGCGCCAGCAGCTCGCGCCCCGGGACAGGGAACACTGAAGCTTTCTTT,CASSSRPGTGNTEAFF
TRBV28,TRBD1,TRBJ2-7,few,TGTGCCAGCAGTTTGGGGACAGCCTTCCTTAGCTCCTACGAGCAGTACTTC,CASSLGTAFLSSYEQYF